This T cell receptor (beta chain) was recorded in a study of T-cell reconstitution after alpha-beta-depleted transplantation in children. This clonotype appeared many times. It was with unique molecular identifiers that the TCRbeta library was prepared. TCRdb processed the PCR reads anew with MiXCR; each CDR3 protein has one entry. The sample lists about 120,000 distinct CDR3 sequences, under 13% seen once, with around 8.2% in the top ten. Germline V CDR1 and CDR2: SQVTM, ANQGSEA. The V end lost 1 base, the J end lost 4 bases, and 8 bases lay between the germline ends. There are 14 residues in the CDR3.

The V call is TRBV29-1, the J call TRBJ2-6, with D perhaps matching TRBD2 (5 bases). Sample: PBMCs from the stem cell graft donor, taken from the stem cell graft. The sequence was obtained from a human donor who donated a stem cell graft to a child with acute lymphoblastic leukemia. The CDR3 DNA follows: TGCAGCGTTGAAGGCGGGCCGGGGGCCAACGTCCTGACTTTC. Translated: CSVEGGPGANVLTF.